These 25 T cell receptor beta chains were sequenced from one sample in a study of blood T cell repertoires in COVID-19. This table comes from immunoSEQ multiplex PCR, and its TCRdb copy is limited to in-frame clones, with some not included. The sample holds approximately 93,000 clones, around 88% seen once. Sequencing input: peripheral blood. Source of these receptors: a man in his sixties with acute or convalescent COVID-19.

This chain uses TRBV5-6 with TRBJ2-7; D gene unclear. Germline V gene sequence: CDR1 SGHDT, CDR2 YYEEEE. The length of the CDR3 is 14 residues. Trimming pared 2 bases from V and 3 bases from J, leaving 12 bases between. CDR3 protein: CASSLSRPGYEQYF. As DNA, the CDR3 is TGTGCCAGCAGCTTAAGTAGGCCGGGCTACGAGCAGTACTTC.

This clone was observed a single time. The chain recombines TRBV10-3 with TRBJ2-5; 10 bases are shared with TRBD2. In germline, CDR1 is ENHRY, CDR2 SYGVKD. The trim removed 4 bases at V and 4 bases at J, leaving 3 bases unmatched. The CDR3 runs to 14 residues. The CDR3 nucleotides read TGTGCCATCAGTGTTTCTAGCGGGGGAGAGACCCAGTACTTC. Amino acid sequence: CAISVSSGGETQYF.

The chain carries TRBV5-5 and TRBJ1-4; D is unclear. This CDR3 region has 13 residues. V was shortened by 3 bases and J by 8 bases, with 11 bases between the two germline ends. Germline CDR1 reads SGHKS; CDR2 reads YYEKEE (reference sequence). The DNA of the CDR3 is TGTGCCAGCAGCTCCCTCCCGTTGGAAAAACTGTTTTTT. This translates into CASSSLPLEKLFF.

The chain links TRBV6-5 to TRBJ1-1; perhaps TRBD1 as D (5 bases). Germline assignment: CDR1 MNHEY and CDR2 SVGAGI. The ends were cut back, 8 bases at V and 6 bases at J, with 19 bases in the middle. The CDR3 sequence is 14 residues long. This CDR3 reads CASETWRDPPEAFF. DNA of the CDR3: TGTGCCAGCGAGACTTGGCGGGACCCACCTGAAGCTTTCTTT.

The J gene is TRBJ2-7, the V gene TRBV5-1; D is possibly TRBD2 (6 bases). Germline loops: CDR1 SGHRS, CDR2 YFSETQ. The V gene lost 4 bases and the J gene lost 0 bases, with 17 bases spanning the gap. The CDR3 has 16 residues. As DNA, the CDR3 is TGCGCCAGCAGCCCATTTGGCGGGGAGAGCTCCTACGAGCAGTACTTC. Protein: CASSPFGGESSYEQYF.

The rearrangement uses TRBV25-1 and TRBJ2-3; 7 nucleotides agree with TRBD2. This CDR3 is built from 15 residues. V lost 2 bases to trimming and J lost 2 bases; unmatched junction nucleotides: 4. Germline V CDR1 and CDR2: MGHDK, SYGVNS. The CDR3 region is CASSERRGYTDTQYF. DNA of the CDR3: TGTGCCAGCAGTGAACGGCGGGGGTACACAGATACGCAGTATTTT.

This clone was seen once. The rearrangement uses TRBV6-5 and TRBJ2-7; TRBD1 might be the D (5 bases). CDR3 length: 14 residues. Germline CDR1 is MNHEY and CDR2 is SVGAGI. The germline V and J ends were trimmed by 5 bases and 4 bases, with 15 bases remaining between them. The CDR3 here is CASSQSDSSYEQYF. DNA for the CDR3: TGTGCCAGCAGTCAATCCGACAGTTCTTACGAGCAGTACTTC.

The rearrangement uses TRBV14 and TRBJ2-3, with D perhaps TRBD1 (6 bases). The CDR3 is 17 amino acids. V dropped 3 bases and J dropped 5 bases, with 21 bases sitting between them. CDR1 and CDR2 from the germline V gene are SGHDN and FVKESK. The chain's CDR3 is CASSHSVPGHFGDTQYF. The CDR3, as DNA: TGTGCCAGCAGCCATTCTGTACCGGGACATTTTGGAGATACGCAGTATTTT.

V usage is TRBV27 and J usage is TRBJ1-1; D is unclear. The CDR3 runs to 14 residues. Trimming pared 2 bases from V and 4 bases from J, leaving 11 bases between. Germline lookup yields CDR1 MNHEY and CDR2 SMNVEV (reference sequence). The CDR3 sequence is CASSLTEGFTEAFF. DNA for the CDR3: TGTGCCAGCAGTTTAACGGAGGGTTTCACTGAAGCTTTCTTT.

The chain uses TRBV27 and TRBJ1-5; D perhaps matches TRBD1 (6 bases). CDR1 and CDR2 (germline): MNHEY, SMNVEV (reference sequence). Trimming took 6 bases from V and 11 from J, leaving 20 bases between them. This CDR3 is built from 14 residues. CDR3 DNA sequence: TGTGCCAGCAGCCCCTCGGGGGGCCCCAGGGCCCAGCATTTT. Translation: CASSPSGGPRAQHF.

The chain is built from TRBV15 and TRBJ1-5; weak D call: TRBD1 (6 bases). Germline loops: CDR1 LNHNV, CDR2 YYDKDF (reference sequence). The CDR3 runs 13 residues. V lost 5 bases, J lost 4 bases, and 9 bases lay in between. The CDR3 coding sequence is TGTGCCACCAGCCAGGGGTGGAATCAGCCCCAGCATTTT. This gives the protein CATSQGWNQPQHF.

V usage is TRBV7-2 and J usage is TRBJ1-4, with 8 nucleotides matching TRBD1. V dropped 1 base and J dropped 8; count of bases not matched to a gene: 3. The CDR3 runs 14 residues. Per the germline V gene, CDR1 is SGHTA and CDR2 is FQGNSA. The CDR3 sequence: CASSLDRGREKLFF. The CDR3 nucleotides are TGTGCCAGCAGCTTAGACAGGGGGAGGGAAAAACTGTTTTTT.

This chain links TRBV4-2 with TRBJ1-2; the D is unclear. The CDR3 is made up of 16 amino acids. The germline V gene has CDR1 LGHNA and CDR2 YNFKEQ. V was clipped by 0 bases and J by 4 bases, with 15 bases between them. CDR3 region: CASSQDARENAYGYTF. The CDR3 nucleotides read TGTGCCAGCAGCCAAGATGCCCGGGAGAACGCCTATGGCTACACCTTC.

The chain combines TRBV5-5 with TRBJ2-1; 9 bases match TRBD2. Germline values: CDR1 SGHKS, CDR2 YYEKEE (reference sequence). V gave up 0 bases and J gave up 7 bases; unmatched junction bases: 2. This CDR3 region has 14 residues. The CDR3 sequence: CASSLVAGVNEQFF. The CDR3 DNA reads as TGTGCCAGCAGCTTGGTAGCGGGAGTGAATGAGCAGTTCTTC.

J is TRBJ1-1 and V is TRBV3-1 (or the pseudogene TRBV3-2), with D possibly being TRBD1 (5 bases). The CDR3 is 14 residues long. The V end lost 4 bases, the J end lost 1 base, and 10 bases lay between the germline ends. The germline gives CDR1 LGHDT, CDR2 YNNKEL (reference sequence). In DNA, the CDR3 is TGTGCCAGCAGCCCACAGGCAACGAACACTGAAGCTTTCTTT. Translation: CASSPQATNTEAFF.

The V and J genes are TRBV5-6 and TRBJ2-7; 9 nucleotides align to TRBD2. Trimming cost V 4 bases and J 1 base; bases outside gene matches: 6. This CDR3 region has 15 residues. The V gene's germline CDR1 is SGHDT and CDR2 YYEEEE. The CDR3 bases are TGTGCCAGCAGCCTGGAAGCGGGAGGTTCCTACGAGCAGTACTTC. It translates to CASSLEAGGSYEQYF.

The chain joins TRBV28 to TRBJ2-2; 10 bases are a match to TRBD1. Germline-derived CDR1 and CDR2 are MDHEN and SYDVKM. V was pared by 4 bases and J by 4 bases, with 6 bases of the junction left unmatched. The CDR3 has 16 residues. The CDR3 coding sequence is TGTGCCAGCAGTTCGTCGGGACAGGGGATCACCGGGGAGCTGTTTTTT. This translates into CASSSSGQGITGELFF.

This clone has just one count. CDR3 nucleotides: TGCAGCGTTGAGATGGGTTCTGACGGGGGCGAGCAGTACTTC. Its protein product is CSVEMGSDGGEQYF. The rearrangement links TRBV29-1 to TRBJ2-7, with D perhaps matching TRBD2 (6 bases). The CDR3 runs to 14 residues. V was shortened by 3 bases and J by 6 bases, with 18 bases between the two germline ends. Germline lookup yields CDR1 SQVTM and CDR2 ANQGSEA.

The rearrangement uses TRBV6-5 and TRBJ1-5, with D possibly being TRBD1 (6 bases). Germline CDR1 and CDR2: MNHEY and SVGAGI. The CDR3 covers 16 residues. Trimming stripped 0 bases from V and 4 bases from J, with 13 bases between. CDR3 region: CASSYSTSGVNQPQHF. DNA for the CDR3: TGTGCCAGCAGTTACTCGACTTCAGGGGTAAATCAGCCCCAGCATTTT.

This chain links TRBV27 with TRBJ2-7; 10 bases are shared with TRBD1. The germline CDR1 and CDR2 sequences are MNHEY and SMNVEV (reference sequence). The CDR3 contains 15 residues. V was clipped by 5 bases and J by 7 bases; unmatched bases: 11. CDR3 region: CASSITGTGAREQYF. The DNA of the CDR3 is TGTGCCAGCAGTATCACCGGGACAGGGGCGAGAGAGCAGTACTTC.

The chain has TRBV10-1 and TRBJ2-2; 12 bases line up with TRBD2. Germline CDR1 and CDR2: WNHNN and SYGVQD (reference sequence). With V trimmed by 3 bases and J by 6 bases, 8 bases remained unmatched. The CDR3 totals 17 residues. CDR3 region: CASSENLAGGPAGELFF. CDR3 nucleotides: TGCGCCAGCAGTGAAAATCTAGCGGGAGGGCCCGCCGGGGAGCTGTTTTTT.

The gene calls are TRBV5-1 and TRBJ2-1; no firm D call. The CDR3 is 17 residues long. Germline CDR1 and CDR2: SGHRS and YFSETQ. V dropped 0 bases and J dropped 0 bases, with 13 bases sitting between them. The CDR3 here is CASSLAPPGSSYNEQFF. The CDR3 coding sequence is TGCGCCAGCAGCTTGGCCCCCCCAGGAAGCTCCTACAATGAGCAGTTCTTC.

The chain has TRBV18 and TRBJ2-1; TRBD2 matches 9 bases. The CDR3 covers 19 residues. Germline CDR1 is KGHSH and CDR2 is LQKENI. Trimming cost V 0 bases and J 3 bases; bases outside gene matches: 12. This chain's CDR3 is CASSPPIGSGRTYYNEQFF. DNA for the CDR3: TGTGCCAGCTCACCACCGATCGGGAGCGGGAGGACCTACTACAATGAGCAGTTCTTC.

The chain is built from TRBV5-1 and TRBJ2-5, with TRBD2 identical over 12 bases. Looked up from germline, CDR1 is SGHRS and CDR2 is YFSETQ. V shed 1 base and J 1 base; nucleotides not matched to a gene: 8. CDR3 length: 18 residues. The CDR3, as DNA: TGCGCCAGCAGCTTGTCGCTAGCGGGGGGGCCTTCCCAAGAGACCCAGTACTTC. Protein sequence: CASSLSLAGGPSQETQYF.

The rearrangement uses TRBV5-1 and TRBJ2-1; 9 bases line up with TRBD1. Germline CDR1 is SGHRS and CDR2 is YFSETQ. This CDR3 has 15 amino acids. The V segment lost 4 bases and the J segment 8 bases; nucleotides outside the gene matches: 10. CDR3 loop: CASSPRTGVGDEQFF. CDR3 in DNA: TGCGCCAGCAGCCCACGGACAGGGGTGGGCGATGAGCAGTTCTTC. The full variable domain, with the rest looked up from reference TRBV5-1 and TRBJ2-1, is KAGVTQTPRYLIKTRGQQVTLSCSPISGHRSVSWYQQTPGQGLQFLFEYFSETQRNKGNFPGRFSGRQFSNSRSEMNVSTLELGDSALYLCASSPRTGVGDEQFFGPGTRLTVL.